The 26 T cell receptor beta chains given below trace back to one sample, sequenced in a study of molecular identifiers for immune sequencing clone quantification. TCRdb used MiXCR to reprocess the PCR reads, holding one entry per CDR3 protein. The sample lists approximately 630,000 distinct CDR3 sequences; less than 30% were seen once. Sequencing was done on a sample of naive CD8+ T cells from blood, with Jurkat cell RNA spiked in. Subset described: FACS-sorted CD8+CD4-CCR7+CD45RA+ naive T cells. Receptors originate from a human donor in good health. Some libraries in this study had Jurkat cell RNA spiked in.

As concerns this clonotype: Possible read error: a much larger clone is one base away. The genes are TRBV9 and TRBJ1-1; D may be TRBD1 (5 bases). Per the germline V gene, CDR1 is SGDLS and CDR2 is YYNGEE. This CDR3 has 14 residues. CDR3 DNA sequence: TGTGTCAGCAGCGTGACAGACGTGAACACTGAAGCTTTCTTT. Translating it yields CVSSVTDVNTEAFF.

In its sample, this clonotype was seen many times. The chain links TRBV11-2 to TRBJ2-7; 10 nucleotides line up with TRBD1. V lost 4 bases and J lost 4; bases outside the gene matches: 10. The CDR3 is 16 residues long. Germline V gives CDR1 SGHAT, CDR2 FQNNGV. The CDR3 loop reads CASSSFGTGVGYEQYF. The CDR3 DNA reads as TGTGCCAGCAGCTCCTTCGGGACAGGGGTTGGGTACGAGCAGTACTTC.

The rearrangement uses TRBV4-3 and TRBJ1-2; D gene unclear. The germline V gene encodes CDR1 LGHNA and CDR2 YSLEER. This CDR3 has 17 residues. Between the trimmed V and J ends, which lost 3 bases and 6 bases, there was a span of 23 bases. DNA of the CDR3: TGCGCCAGCAGCCATAGCCTAGGGAGCCTCTATGTTGATGGCTACACCTTC. It is translated as CASSHSLGSLYVDGYTF.

The chain uses TRBV12-3 or TRBV12-4 and TRBJ2-3; weak D call: TRBD2 (6 bases). The CDR3 has 17 residues. Trimming cost V 6 bases and J 0 bases, with 19 bases left between them. The CDR3 loop reads CASRLRLGNPSTDTQYF. The CDR3 nucleotides read TGTGCCAGCAGGCTTCGACTAGGGAACCCAAGCACAGATACGCAGTATTTT.

CDR3 in amino acids: CASSLFAGGAGETQYF. DNA for the CDR3: TGTGCCAGCAGCCTATTCGCTGGCGGGGCCGGGGAGACCCAGTACTTC. The chain links TRBV27 to TRBJ2-5; a possible D gene is TRBD2 (6 bases). The CDR3 loop spans 16 amino acids. With 6 bases removed from V and 5 bases from J, the gap between germline ends came to 22 bases. The germline CDR1 and CDR2 sequences are MNHEY and SMNVEV (reference sequence).

This clonotype was picked up many times. V usage is TRBV28 and J usage is TRBJ1-5; D unresolved. The CDR3 consists of 12 residues. Germline CDR1 and CDR2: MDHEN and SYDVKM. Between the trimmed V and J ends, which lost 3 bases and 5 bases, there was a span of 5 bases. The CDR3 region has the DNA TGTGCCAGCAGTTTCCCCTATCAGCCCCAGCATTTT. It codes for CASSFPYQPQHF.

The rearrangement uses TRBV12-3 or TRBV12-4 and TRBJ1-2, with D unresolved. This CDR3 spans 13 amino acids. V dropped 3 bases and J dropped 8 bases, with 13 bases sitting between them. The CDR3 reads CASSLVPGRGYTF. The CDR3 DNA follows: TGTGCCAGCAGTTTGGTGCCGGGCAGGGGCTACACCTTC.

This clonotype came up many times. V is TRBV4-3 and J is TRBJ2-3; D possibly corresponds to TRBD2 (6 bases). Germline V lookup: CDR1 LGHNA, CDR2 YSLEER. The germline V and J ends were trimmed by 4 bases and 0 bases, with 11 bases remaining between them. CDR3 length equals 15 residues. CDR3 region: CASSPRTTSTDTQYF. The DNA of the CDR3 is TGCGCCAGCAGCCCCAGGACTACTAGCACAGATACGCAGTATTTT.

The chain is built from TRBV9 and TRBJ1-2; D unresolved. The CDR3 is made up of 13 amino acids. The germline V gene has CDR1 SGDLS and CDR2 YYNGEE. V lost 0 bases to trimming and J lost 0 bases, with 3 bases between them. For the CDR3, the DNA is TGTGCCAGCAGCGTAGGGGCTAACTATGGCTACACCTTC. It codes for CASSVGANYGYTF. The complete variable domain, with remaining parts taken from reference TRBV9 and TRBJ1-2, reads DSGVTQTPKHLITATGQRVTLRCSPRSGDLSVYWYQQSLDQGLQFLIQYYNGEERAKGNILERFSAQQFPDLHSELNLSSLELGDSALYFCASSVGANYGYTFGSGTRLTVV.

Ten or more counts support this clonotype. The V gene is TRBV7-4, the J gene TRBJ2-3; D is uncertain. V lost 5 bases to trimming and J lost 3 bases, with 18 bases between them. Germline V gives CDR1 SGHVT, CDR2 SQSDAQ. The CDR3 is 16 amino acids. CDR3 DNA: TGTGCCAGCAGCCCCGAGCGCAATCCCTGGACAGATACGCAGTATTTT. Residues: CASSPERNPWTDTQYF.

For this clonotype: A read error may explain this, as a much larger clone is one base away. The chain links TRBV7-2 to TRBJ2-3; TRBD2 matches 9 bases. From germline, CDR1 is SGHTA and CDR2 FQGNSA. The CDR3 is made up of 16 amino acids. The CDR3 sequence: CASSISGGGGTDAQYF. As DNA, the CDR3 is TGTGCCAGCAGCATTAGCGGGGGCGGTGGCACAGATGCGCAGTATTTT. The full variable domain, its missing parts supplied by reference TRBV7-2 and TRBJ2-3, is GAGVSQSPSNKVTEKGKDVELRCDPISGHTALYWYRQSLGQGLEFLIYFQGNSAPDKSGLPSDRFSAERTGGSVSTLTIQRTQQEDSAVYLCASSISGGGGTDAQYFGPGTRLTVL.

With respect to this clonotype: A much larger clone lies a single base off, so this may be a read error. The CDR3 does not close with the conserved phenylalanine or tryptophan, likely indicating a read error. The chain joins TRBV28 to TRBJ2-3; 13 nucleotides agree with TRBD2. In germline, CDR1 is MDHEN, CDR2 SYDVKM. V was clipped by 6 bases and J by 2 bases; unmatched bases: 11. CDR3 size: 18 residues. Here the CDR3 reads CASSGRTSGRGHTDTQYL. Here the CDR3 DNA reads TGTGCCAGCAGCGGGAGGACTAGCGGGAGAGGACACACAGATACGCAGTATCTT.

This clonotype was seen at least ten times. The CDR3 nucleotides read TGTGCCAGCATGCAAGGGTCTGGGGCCAACGTCCTGACTTTC. As protein: CASMQGSGANVLTF. V and J are TRBV27 and TRBJ2-6; no definite D call. Trimming left V 7 bases short and J 1 base short, with 8 bases between. This CDR3 comprises 14 residues. Germline lookup yields CDR1 MNHEY and CDR2 SMNVEV (reference sequence).

The chain has TRBV4-3 and TRBJ2-4, with D perhaps TRBD2 (7 bases). V was trimmed by 0 bases and J by 0 bases, leaving 12 bases between them. The CDR3 has 17 amino acids. The germline V gene encodes CDR1 LGHNA and CDR2 YSLEER. The CDR3 region is CASSQDSGGLAKNIQYF. CDR3 DNA sequence: TGCGCCAGCAGCCAAGACTCGGGGGGCTTAGCCAAAAACATTCAGTACTTC.

The sample holds a few counts of this clonotype. V gene TRBV7-9 combines with J gene TRBJ2-3; D might be TRBD1 (6 bases). CDR1 SEHNR and CDR2 FQNEAQ come from the germline V gene (reference sequence). The ends were cut back, 1 base at V and 2 bases at J, with 16 bases in the middle. The CDR3 is made up of 17 amino acids. CDR3 in DNA: TGTGCCAGCAGCTTAGGGTCCCAGGGGCCCCCCACAGATACGCAGTATTTT. The encoded protein is CASSLGSQGPPTDTQYF.

This clonotype was seen many times. This sequence joins TRBV4-3 and TRBJ1-5; D unresolved. CDR3 length: 15 residues. CDR1 and CDR2 from the germline V gene are LGHNA and YSLEER. The V gene lost 3 bases and the J gene lost 2 bases, with 11 bases spanning the gap. The CDR3, as DNA: TGCGCCAGCAGCCATCATGCCGACGGCAATCAGCCCCAGCATTTT. Translation gives CASSHHADGNQPQHF.

This chain connects TRBV29-1 to TRBJ1-2; no firm D call. This CDR3 contains 11 residues. From germline, CDR1 is SQVTM and CDR2 ANQGSEA. Trimming left V 6 bases short and J 3 bases short, with 8 bases between. The CDR3 loop reads CSVVGDYGYTF. As DNA, the CDR3 is TGCAGCGTCGTTGGGGACTATGGCTACACCTTC.

Many counts were recorded for this clonotype. J is TRBJ2-1 and V is TRBV27; TRBD2 is a possible D gene (6 bases). V was pared by 11 bases and J by 4 bases, with 9 bases between. The CDR3 extends over 11 amino acids. Germline V lookup: CDR1 MNHEY, CDR2 SMNVEV (reference sequence). This CDR3 reads CAAGQYNEQFF. The CDR3 nucleotides read TGTGCCGCGGGGCAGTACAATGAGCAGTTCTTC.

This clonotype was picked up a small number of times. The chain combines TRBV4-1 with TRBJ1-4, with D possibly matching TRBD1 (6 bases). V lost 0 bases and J lost 8, with 13 bases in between. Germline V gene sequence: CDR1 MGHRA, CDR2 YSYEKL. There are 15 residues in the CDR3. The DNA for the CDR3 is TGCGCCAGCAGCCAAGAGGGGGGCTTGTGGGAAAAACTGTTTTTT. Translating it yields CASSQEGGLWEKLFF.

The chain has TRBV28 and TRBJ2-5; D uncertain. Germline V gene data show CDR1 as MDHEN and CDR2 as SYDVKM. This CDR3 is 15 amino acids long. The V gene lost 2 bases and the J gene lost 0 bases, with 10 bases spanning the gap. The CDR3 nucleotides are TGTGCCAGCAGTTTACTCGCAGTAAACCAAGAGACCCAGTACTTC. Its translation is CASSLLAVNQETQYF.

About this clonotype: A read error is possible here, since a much larger clone lies one base away. The V call is TRBV4-2, the J call TRBJ2-7, with a weak D call TRBD1 (6 bases). The CDR3 has 14 residues. The germline CDR1 and CDR2 sequences are LGHNA and YNFKEQ. CDR3 protein: CASSQVPGAYGQYF. The CDR3 nucleotides are TGTGCCAGCAGCCAAGTCCCAGGGGCCTACGGGCAGTACTTC.

This clonotype was counted between two and nine times. The chain recombines TRBV4-3 with TRBJ2-7; tentative D call: TRBD2 (7 bases). The ends were cut back, 5 bases at V and 3 bases at J, with 17 bases in the middle. The germline V gene encodes CDR1 LGHNA and CDR2 YSLEER. This CDR3 is built from 15 residues. The CDR3 protein is CASSSGGGAFYEQYF. The CDR3 DNA reads TGCGCCAGCAGCTCTGGAGGGGGGGCCTTCTACGAGCAGTACTTC.

This clonotype was seen repeatedly, ten times or more. The CDR3 sequence: CASSLVAGGPRNEQFF. The CDR3 DNA sequence: TGTGCCAGCAGCTTAGTAGCGGGGGGGCCACGAAATGAGCAGTTCTTC. The rearrangement uses TRBV7-9 and TRBJ2-1; 11 bases are a match to TRBD2. V shed 1 base and J 7 bases; nucleotides not matched to a gene: 6. Per germline, CDR1 SEHNR and CDR2 FQNEAQ (reference sequence). This CDR3 is built from 16 residues. Together with reference TRBV7-9 and TRBJ2-1, the CDR3 gives the full variable domain: DTGVSQNPRHKITKRGQNVTFRCDPISEHNRLYWYRQTLGQGPEFLTYFQNEAQLEKSRLLSDRFSAERPKGSFSTLEIQRTEQGDSAMYLCASSLVAGGPRNEQFFGPGTRLTVL.

Details on this clonotype: At one of its ends the junction is not consistent with the germline gene, which may arise from a read error. This chain links TRBV28 with TRBJ2-7; D unclear. The germline V gene has CDR1 MDHEN and CDR2 SYDVKM. CDR3 size: 12 residues. CDR3 residues: CASSLRSYERYF. As DNA, the CDR3 is TGTGCCAGCAGTCTCAGGAGCTACGAGCGGTACTTC.

Comments on this clonotype: This may be a read error, as it is one base from a much larger clone. The chain has TRBV11-2 and TRBJ2-5; 8 nucleotides align to TRBD1. Germline-derived CDR1 and CDR2 are SGHAT and FQNNGV. CDR3 length: 14 residues. The CDR3 nucleotides are TGTGCCGGCAGCACCGGGACAGGCCAAGAGACCCAGTACTTC. It specifies CAGSTGTGQETQYF.

This clonotype showed up many times. The genes are TRBV20-1 and TRBJ1-1; D is unresolved. V was shortened by 0 bases and J by 1 base, with 12 bases between the two germline ends. The CDR3 sequence is 15 residues long. Germline V lookup: CDR1 DFQATT, CDR2 SNEGSKA (reference sequence). The CDR3 loop is CSARDHGRSNTEAFF. CDR3 bases: TGCAGTGCTAGAGATCACGGCAGGTCGAACACTGAAGCTTTCTTT.